These 27 T cell receptor beta chains were sequenced from one sample in a study of blood T cell repertoires in COVID-19 (dated by TCRdb to 2018 to 2021). The library was generated by the immunoSEQ multiplex PCR assay. In its TCRdb copy, this immuneACCESS table keeps in-frame sequences only and misses some clones. Where compared with another copy, unresolved V genes explain less than half of these, and the others have no known cause. The sample data list 200,000 to 250,000 clones, and about 90% of these were observed just once. The top ten hold roughly 2.6% of the sample. Material for sequencing was peripheral blood. These receptors originate from a young man with COVID-19, enrolled during active disease.

V gene TRBV4-2 combines with J gene TRBJ2-1, with 11 bases lining up with TRBD2. This CDR3 contains 17 residues. Germline CDR1 reads LGHNA; CDR2 reads YNFKEQ. The junction had 9 bases not matched to a gene; V was cut back by 3 bases and J by 5 bases. CDR3 nucleotide sequence: TGTGCCAGCAGCCATAGACTGGGACTAGCGGTCCACAATGAGCAGTTCTTC. Protein sequence: CASSHRLGLAVHNEQFF.

V and J are TRBV2 and TRBJ1-5; D unresolved. V lost 2 bases and J lost 1, with 6 bases in between. The CDR3 extends over 14 amino acids. The germline V gene encodes CDR1 SNHLY and CDR2 FYNNEI. CDR3: CASSEPRSNQPQHF. In nucleotides, the CDR3 is TGTGCCAGCAGTGAACCCCGGAGCAATCAGCCCCAGCATTTT.

This clone has a handful of counts. V usage is TRBV6-5 and J usage is TRBJ1-2; TRBD1 matches at 9 bases. Germline lookup yields CDR1 MNHEY and CDR2 SVGAGI. Unmatched junction bases numbered 2, after V lost 4 bases and J lost 5 bases. The CDR3 spans 13 residues. The CDR3 coding sequence is TGTGCCAGCAGTTGGGACAGGGCATATGGCTACACCTTC. The encoded protein is CASSWDRAYGYTF.

This clone is a singleton in its sample. The chain has TRBV7-3 and TRBJ1-2, with 12 bases aligning to TRBD1. Germline V CDR1 and CDR2: SGHTA, FQGTGA. The CDR3 has 16 amino acids. V gave up 0 bases and J gave up 6 bases; unmatched junction bases: 5. This CDR3 reads CASSLTPGQGADGYTF. The CDR3 DNA reads as TGTGCCAGCAGCTTAACCCCGGGACAGGGGGCGGATGGCTACACCTTC.

The chain employs TRBV6-2 or TRBV6-3 and TRBJ1-2; D is perhaps TRBD1 (5 bases). V lost 0 bases to trimming and J lost 5 bases, with 10 bases between them. In germline, CDR1 is MNHEY, CDR2 SVGEGT. The CDR3 runs to 14 residues. CDR3 sequence (DNA): TGTGCCAGCAGTTACTCTTCAGGGTTTTATGGCTACACCTTC. It yields the protein CASSYSSGFYGYTF.

The chain combines TRBV28 with TRBJ2-7; 9 bases agree with TRBD1. Trimming cost V 3 bases and J 5 bases; bases outside gene matches: 11. This CDR3 is built from 16 residues. Germline V gene sequence: CDR1 MDHEN, CDR2 SYDVKM. CDR3 region: CASSFATGGYVDEQYF. The CDR3 DNA is TGTGCCAGCAGTTTTGCAACAGGGGGCTATGTGGACGAGCAGTACTTC.

The CDR3 protein is CASLSGRESYEQYF. CDR3 sequence (DNA): TGCGCCAGCTTGTCGGGACGGGAGTCCTACGAGCAGTACTTC. This chain links TRBV10-1 with TRBJ2-7, with a possible D match to TRBD2 (6 bases). The CDR3 totals 14 residues. CDR1 is WNHNN and CDR2 is SYGVQD in the germline V gene (reference sequence). V lost 8 bases to trimming and J lost 1 base, with 15 bases between them.

The chain recombines TRBV5-6 with TRBJ2-1; D perhaps matches TRBD2 (5 bases). Germline CDR1 is SGHDT and CDR2 is YYEEEE. V dropped 1 base and J dropped 0 bases, with 14 bases sitting between them. The CDR3 sequence is 17 residues long. CDR3 sequence reads: CASSLNMGAISYNEQFF. CDR3 DNA: TGTGCCAGCAGCTTGAATATGGGAGCCATCTCCTACAATGAGCAGTTCTTC.

V is TRBV10-3 and J is TRBJ2-2; a weak D match, TRBD2 (7 bases). The CDR3 has 13 amino acids. CDR1 is ENHRY and CDR2 is SYGVKD in the germline V gene. The V end was cut by 8 bases, the J end by 7 bases, with 14 bases between. The CDR3 region has the DNA TGTGCCATCGGGGGGGCTGGGGACGGGGAGCTGTTTTTT. Its translation: CAIGGAGDGELFF.

This chain uses TRBV4-3 with TRBJ2-1; TRBD1 matches at 7 bases. The CDR3 covers 14 residues. Unmatched junction bases numbered 6, after V lost 5 bases and J lost 5 bases. The germline CDR1 and CDR2 sequences are LGHNA and YSLEER. CDR3 in amino acids: CASSIRDRNNEQFF. DNA for the CDR3: TGCGCCAGCAGCATACGGGACAGAAACAATGAGCAGTTCTTC.

This chain connects TRBV28 to TRBJ1-2; D is perhaps TRBD1 (6 bases). The CDR3 totals 17 residues. Germline CDR1 is MDHEN and CDR2 is SYDVKM. V was pared by 6 bases and J by 5 bases, with 25 bases between. The CDR3 loop reads CASSRPNGAGVNYGYTF. The CDR3 coding sequence is TGTGCCAGCAGCCGACCGAACGGGGCAGGGGTTAATTATGGCTACACCTTC.

The V gene is TRBV7-8, the J gene TRBJ1-5, with D maybe TRBD1 (5 bases). Germline CDR1 and CDR2: SGHVS and FQNEAQ. V lost 8 bases, J lost 6 bases, and 20 bases lay in between. CDR3 length equals 15 residues. CDR3: CASAWRGAEGQPQHF. CDR3 nucleotide sequence: TGTGCCAGCGCTTGGAGGGGCGCGGAGGGTCAGCCCCAGCATTTT.

The V and J genes are TRBV11-2 and TRBJ2-1; 8 bases line up with TRBD2. V shed 5 bases and J 6 bases; nucleotides not matched to a gene: 12. Germline assignment: CDR1 SGHAT and CDR2 FQNNGV. This CDR3 comprises 16 residues. In DNA, the CDR3 is TGTGCCAGCAGCCTTACGGGCGGGAGGCCCTTCAATGAGCAGTTCTTC. This gives the protein CASSLTGGRPFNEQFF.

The rearrangement uses TRBV12-3 or TRBV12-4 and TRBJ2-1, with D possibly matching TRBD2 (5 bases). The length of the CDR3 is 12 residues. With 8 bases removed from V and 9 bases from J, the gap between germline ends came to 14 bases. CDR3 in DNA: TGTGCCAGCGGGGTAGCGAAGACTGAGCAGTTCTTC. Its protein is CASGVAKTEQFF.

This clone was detected once. The chain recombines TRBV5-1 with TRBJ1-2; possible D gene TRBD1, 6 bases. With 5 bases removed from V and 4 bases from J, the gap between germline ends came to 12 bases. The CDR3 consists of 13 residues. Germline V gene lookup returns CDR1 SGHRS and CDR2 YFSETQ. CDR3 region: CASRLTGFYGYTF. Here the CDR3 DNA reads TGCGCCAGCAGACTGACAGGATTCTATGGCTACACCTTC.

The J gene is TRBJ2-1, the V gene TRBV7-3; 12 bases fit TRBD2. This CDR3 is 20 amino acids long. With V trimmed by 1 base and J by 1 base, 11 bases remained unmatched. The germline V gene has CDR1 SGHTA and CDR2 FQGTGA. Here the CDR3 reads CASSLMSLAGGPGSYNEQFF. CDR3 nucleotide sequence: TGTGCCAGCAGCTTAATGAGTCTAGCGGGAGGGCCAGGATCCTACAATGAGCAGTTCTTC.

The chain joins TRBV30 to TRBJ1-3; D is undetermined. The V gene's germline CDR1 is GTSNPN and CDR2 SVGIG (reference sequence). The CDR3 contains 12 residues. The V gene lost 1 base and the J gene lost 4 bases, with 5 bases spanning the gap. CDR3 DNA: TGTGCCTGGAGTGCGACAGGAAACACCATATATTTT. Protein product: CAWSATGNTIYF.

V and J are TRBV19 and TRBJ2-1; 10 nucleotides align to TRBD1. In germline, CDR1 is LNHDA, CDR2 SQIVND (reference sequence). V dropped 5 bases and J dropped 5; count of bases not matched to a gene: 9. The CDR3 covers 16 residues. The CDR3 DNA reads TGTGCCAGTAGTCCAGTGACAGGGGGCGTCCACAATGAGCAGTTCTTC. It translates to CASSPVTGGVHNEQFF.

J is TRBJ1-1 and V is TRBV25-1; TRBD1 aligns across 7 bases. V dropped 1 base and J dropped 7; count of bases not matched to a gene: 6. Germline V gene sequence: CDR1 MGHDK, CDR2 SYGVNS. The length of the CDR3 is 14 residues. CDR3 in amino acids: CASSESTGPIEAFF. CDR3 nucleotides: TGTGCCAGCAGTGAATCGACAGGGCCCATTGAAGCTTTCTTT.

The chain uses TRBV19 and TRBJ2-7; 10 bases line up with TRBD2. CDR1 is LNHDA, CDR2 SQIVND, per germline (reference sequence). The CDR3 has 14 amino acids. Germline trimming cut 9 bases from V and 3 bases from J; bases unmatched to any gene: 8. In nucleotides, the CDR3 is TGTGCCAGCAGAAAGCGGGAGGGCCACTACGAGCAGTACTTC. This codes for CASRKREGHYEQYF.

In this sample, this clone turned up once. The junction and the germline gene differ at one end; a read error may be behind it. This chain connects TRBV19 to TRBJ2-7, with a weak D call TRBD2 (5 bases). Germline V gene lookup returns CDR1 LNHDA and CDR2 SQIVND (reference sequence). This CDR3 spans 11 amino acids. The CDR3 spells CASSLTGKKEF. The DNA for the CDR3 is TGTGCCAGTAGTCTCACGGGGAAAAAGGAGTTC.

The V gene is TRBV11-1, the J gene TRBJ2-2; a possible D gene is TRBD2 (6 bases). Germline V gene data show CDR1 as SGHAT and CDR2 as FQDESV (reference sequence). Trimming shortened V by 4 bases and J by 2 bases, and 8 bases separated the two germline ends. The CDR3 contains 14 residues. CDR3 loop: CASSSTSNTGELFF. Written as DNA, the CDR3 is TGTGCCAGCAGCTCGACTAGTAACACCGGGGAGCTGTTTTTT.

The V call is TRBV19, the J call TRBJ1-1; D unresolved. The CDR3 consists of 10 residues. Per germline, CDR1 LNHDA and CDR2 SQIVND (reference sequence). Deletions cut 5 bases from V and 7 bases from J, with 5 bases between. CDR3 in amino acids: CASSGGEAFF. In DNA form, the CDR3 reads TGTGCCAGTAGTGGCGGTGAAGCTTTCTTT. Filled out from reference TRBV19 and TRBJ1-1, the complete variable domain reads DGGITQSPKYLFRKEGQNVTLSCEQNLNHDAMYWYRQDPGQGLRLIYYSQIVNDFQKGDIAEGYSVSREKKESFPLTVTSAQKNPTAFYLCASSGGEAFFGQGTRLTVV.

The table lists this clone with a count of one. The chain combines TRBV4-3 with TRBJ2-7, with 8 bases identical to TRBD2. V dropped 5 bases and J dropped 3; count of bases not matched to a gene: 6. The germline CDR1 and CDR2 sequences are LGHNA and YSLEER. The CDR3 runs 14 residues. The CDR3 nucleotides are TGCGCCAGCAGCGTGGGACTAGTTAGCTACGAGCAGTACTTC. It yields the protein CASSVGLVSYEQYF.

The rearrangement links TRBV24-1 to TRBJ1-2; 11 bases agree with TRBD1. Germline V gene sequence: CDR1 KGHDR, CDR2 SFDVKD. V was pared by 4 bases and J by 7 bases, with 7 bases of the junction left unmatched. This CDR3 spans 15 amino acids. CDR3: CATSDPGQGARGYTF. CDR3 nucleotide sequence: TGTGCCACCAGTGACCCTGGACAGGGGGCGCGTGGCTACACCTTC.

This clone was seen once. The chain joins TRBV3-1 (or the pseudogene TRBV3-2) to TRBJ2-2, with TRBD2 as a possible D gene (6 bases). V lost 4 bases and J 4 bases, leaving 16 bases between the germline ends. The CDR3 sequence is 16 residues long. Per germline, CDR1 LGHDT and CDR2 YNNKEL (reference sequence). CDR3 region: CASSRRGGTGTGELFF. Written as DNA, the CDR3 is TGTGCCAGCAGCCGACGTGGCGGGACGGGCACCGGGGAGCTGTTTTTT.

CDR3 in DNA: TGTGCCAGCAGTCGCGGCCCCTCCCGGGAGCTGTTTTTT. Translating gives CASSRGPSRELFF. This chain joins TRBV27 and TRBJ2-2, with no clear D. The V gene lost 5 bases and the J gene lost 9 bases, with 13 bases spanning the gap. Germline CDR1 MNHEY, CDR2 SMNVEV (reference sequence). The CDR3 sequence is 13 residues long.